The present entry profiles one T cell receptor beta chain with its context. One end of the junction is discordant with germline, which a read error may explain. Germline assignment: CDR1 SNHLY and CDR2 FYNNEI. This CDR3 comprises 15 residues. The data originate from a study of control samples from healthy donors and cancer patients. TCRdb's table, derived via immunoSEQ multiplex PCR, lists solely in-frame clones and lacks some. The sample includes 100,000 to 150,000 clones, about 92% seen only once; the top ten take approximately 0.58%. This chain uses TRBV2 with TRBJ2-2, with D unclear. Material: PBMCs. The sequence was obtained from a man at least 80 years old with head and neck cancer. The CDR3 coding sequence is TGTGCCAGCAGTGCCCTGTTCGCGAACACTGGGGAGCTGTTTTTT. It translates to CASSALFANTGELFF.